This entry lists 26 T cell receptor beta chains sequenced from one sample in a study of blood T cell repertoires in COVID-19. Produced via immunoSEQ multiplex PCR; TCRdb's table is partial and in-frame only. Of 250,000 to 300,000 clones listed, almost 90% are singletons. The source material was peripheral blood. The receptor source for this set is a woman aged 25 to 39 with COVID-19, enrolled during active disease.

The rearrangement links TRBV24-1 to TRBJ2-3; D might be TRBD2 (6 bases). CDR1 and CDR2 from the germline V gene are KGHDR and SFDVKD. V lost 6 bases and J 4 bases, leaving 16 bases between the germline ends. The CDR3 has 15 residues. The CDR3 region is CATSPARDTADTQYF. The CDR3 nucleotides read TGTGCCACCAGTCCAGCGCGGGATACAGCAGATACGCAGTATTTT.

This clone was seen a few times. The V call is TRBV9, the J call TRBJ2-1; the match to TRBD1 covers 9 bases. From germline, CDR1 is SGDLS and CDR2 YYNGEE. With 2 bases clipped from V and 7 bases from J, the junction kept 7 bases outside the gene matches. The CDR3 loop spans 15 amino acids. The CDR3 loop reads CASSVTGQGRNEQFF. The CDR3, as DNA: TGTGCCAGCAGCGTCACGGGACAGGGTAGGAATGAGCAGTTCTTC.

The chain has TRBV5-6 and TRBJ2-1, with D possibly TRBD2 on 6 matching bases. V was pared by 3 bases and J by 4 bases, with 8 bases between. The V gene's germline CDR1 is SGHDT and CDR2 YYEEEE. The CDR3 runs to 13 residues. The CDR3 loop is CASSWGLYNEQFF. Written as DNA, the CDR3 is TGTGCCAGCAGCTGGGGACTGTACAATGAGCAGTTCTTC.

V is TRBV28 and J is TRBJ1-1; weak D call: TRBD1 (6 bases). From germline, CDR1 is MDHEN and CDR2 SYDVKM. The germline V and J ends were trimmed by 7 bases and 3 bases, with 12 bases remaining between them. The CDR3 extends over 13 amino acids. CDR3 protein: CASTQGGYTEAFF. In DNA form, the CDR3 reads TGTGCCAGCACTCAAGGGGGTTACACTGAAGCTTTCTTT.

The chain joins TRBV6-5 to TRBJ1-2, with a tentative D call TRBD1 (5 bases). This CDR3 comprises 15 residues. Germline-derived CDR1 and CDR2 are MNHEY and SVGAGI. The V and J ends lost 4 bases and 1 base respectively, with 13 bases between them. CDR3: CASSFTTGGNYGYTF. The CDR3 DNA sequence: TGTGCCAGCAGTTTCACGACGGGGGGTAACTATGGCTACACCTTC.

V gene TRBV29-1 combines with J gene TRBJ1-2; 7 positions agree with TRBD1. The CDR3 runs to 10 residues. J gave up 8 bases and V 6 bases, and 3 bases lay outside the gene matches. Germline V gives CDR1 SQVTM, CDR2 ANQGSEA. The CDR3 is CSVWTGGYTF. In nucleotides, the CDR3 is TGCAGCGTCTGGACAGGAGGCTACACCTTC.

The V and J genes are TRBV5-4 and TRBJ1-4; no firm D call. This CDR3 is built from 14 residues. CDR1 and CDR2 from the germline V gene are SGHNT and YYREEE (reference sequence). V was shortened by 4 bases and J by 6 bases, with 13 bases between the two germline ends. CDR3 amino acids: CASSPEINDEKLFF. The CDR3 region has the DNA TGTGCCAGCAGCCCGGAGATAAATGATGAAAAACTGTTTTTT.

This clone has more than one count but fewer than ten. The rearrangement joins TRBV13 to TRBJ1-2; D gene ambiguous. Germline CDR1 is PRHDT and CDR2 is FYEKMQ (reference sequence). The CDR3 has 13 residues. Between the trimmed V and J ends, which lost 5 bases and 8 bases, there was a span of 15 bases. The CDR3: CASSLGRAHGYTF. CDR3 coding DNA: TGTGCCAGCAGCCTGGGGAGGGCTCACGGCTACACCTTC. The full variable domain, rest sourced from reference TRBV13 and TRBJ1-2, is AAGVIQSPRHLIKEKRETATLKCYPIPRHDTVYWYQQGPGQDPQFLISFYEKMQSDKGSIPDRFSAQQFSDYHSELNMSSLELGDSALYFCASSLGRAHGYTFGSGTRLTVV.

V usage is TRBV2 and J usage is TRBJ2-6; TRBD1 matches at 9 bases. Germline V lookup: CDR1 SNHLY, CDR2 FYNNEI. Losses at the gene ends were 3 bases for V and 3 bases for J; bases not matched to a gene: 3. The CDR3 is 16 amino acids. In DNA form, the CDR3 reads TGTGCCAGCAGTGAGGGACAGGGAAATGGGGCCAACGTCCTGACTTTC. Its protein is CASSEGQGNGANVLTF.

This clone was seen a few times. The chain joins TRBV7-2 to TRBJ1-2, with TRBD1 matching over 9 bases. Germline CDR1 reads SGHTA; CDR2 reads FQGNSA. This CDR3 has 13 amino acids. V shed 5 bases and J 7 bases; nucleotides not matched to a gene: 5. Here the CDR3 reads CASSPGTGFGYTF. In DNA form, the CDR3 reads TGTGCCAGCAGCCCCGGGACAGGGTTTGGCTACACCTTC.

This clone came up once. V usage is TRBV11-2 and J usage is TRBJ2-2; D ambiguous. Germline CDR1 is SGHAT and CDR2 is FQNNGV. Trimming stripped 5 bases from V and 7 bases from J, with 11 bases between. The CDR3 contains 13 residues. This chain's CDR3 is CASSPWLDGELFF. In nucleotides, the CDR3 is TGTGCCAGCAGCCCGTGGCTAGACGGGGAGCTGTTTTTT.

The chain uses TRBV18 and TRBJ1-1; 7 bases agree with TRBD1. The V and J ends lost 4 bases and 4 bases, in that order; junction bases with no gene match: 9. Germline V gene lookup returns CDR1 KGHSH and CDR2 LQKENI. This CDR3 spans 15 amino acids. CDR3 DNA sequence: TGTGCCAGCTCACACAGAGGGGGCGCCGGCACTGAAGCTTTCTTT. Protein sequence: CASSHRGGAGTEAFF.

The chain is built from TRBV3-1 (or the pseudogene TRBV3-2) and TRBJ2-7, with a weak D call TRBD2 (7 bases). CDR1 and CDR2 (germline): LGHDT, YNNKEL (reference sequence). This CDR3 has 18 amino acids. V was pared by 1 base and J by 4 bases, with 23 bases between. In DNA form, the CDR3 reads TGTGCCAGCAGCCAAGTAGGGGGGTACGAGGGAGGGAGGTACGAGCAGTACTTC. This encodes CASSQVGGYEGGRYEQYF.

V is TRBV9 and J is TRBJ2-7; 15 bases match TRBD2. Germline lookup yields CDR1 SGDLS and CDR2 YYNGEE. The CDR3 has 17 amino acids. V trimming: 4 bases; J trimming: 2 bases; junction bases outside the gene matches: 7. The CDR3: CASSPGTSGRITYEQYF. For the CDR3, the DNA is TGTGCCAGCAGCCCGGGGACTAGCGGGAGGATAACCTACGAGCAGTACTTC.

The chain is built from TRBV28 and TRBJ2-1, with a weak D call TRBD1 (5 bases). CDR1 is MDHEN and CDR2 is SYDVKM in the germline V gene. This CDR3 region has 11 residues. V was pared by 5 bases and J by 9 bases, with 8 bases between. The CDR3 DNA reads as TGTGCCAGCAGTGTCAGGGTTGAGCAGTTCTTC. Translation gives CASSVRVEQFF.

V and J are TRBV6-4 and TRBJ1-5; maybe TRBD1 (5 bases). Germline-derived CDR1 and CDR2 are MRHNA and SNTAGT. CDR3 length: 18 amino acids. V gave up 11 bases and J gave up 1 base, with 27 bases separating them. In DNA, the CDR3 is TGTGCCGGCAAAGGGGCGCCGTTAATAGCCGGCAGCAATCAGCCCCAGCATTTT. This codes for CAGKGAPLIAGSNQPQHF.

The V call is TRBV6-2 or TRBV6-3, the J call TRBJ1-5, with no clear D. Germline CDR1 and CDR2: MNHEY and SVGEGT. Deletions cut 1 base from V and 4 bases from J, with 2 bases between. CDR3 length: 12 amino acids. CDR3 bases: TGTGCCAGCAGTTACTTAAATCAGCCCCAGCATTTT. This translates into CASSYLNQPQHF.

The chain uses TRBV5-1 and TRBJ1-2; D is ambiguous. The CDR3 loop spans 15 amino acids. The V end lost 4 bases, the J end lost 0 bases, and 13 bases lay between the germline ends. In germline, CDR1 is SGHRS, CDR2 YFSETQ. The DNA for the CDR3 is TGCGCCAGCAGCCCGGGGAGCGGGACTAACTATGGCTACACCTTC. Protein: CASSPGSGTNYGYTF.

V and J are TRBV20-1 and TRBJ2-1; 11 bases fit TRBD2. J lost 4 bases, V lost 3 bases, and 2 bases had no gene match. There are 14 residues in the CDR3. Germline-derived CDR1 and CDR2 are DFQATT and SNEGSKA (reference sequence). The CDR3 DNA is TGCAGTGCTAGTATAGCGGGGGGGTACAATGAGCAGTTCTTC. Encoded protein: CSASIAGGYNEQFF.

This clone was detected once. The chain carries TRBV10-3 and TRBJ2-3, with a tentative D call TRBD2 (6 bases). Trimming cost V 4 bases and J 0 bases, with 14 bases left between them. Germline V gives CDR1 ENHRY, CDR2 SYGVKD. The CDR3 runs 16 residues. CDR3 bases: TGTGCCATCAGTGTCTTCGGACTAATCAGCACAGATACGCAGTATTTT. Encoded protein: CAISVFGLISTDTQYF.

The chain links TRBV6-5 to TRBJ2-1; tentatively, D is TRBD2 (6 bases). This CDR3 contains 14 residues. The V end lost 6 bases, the J end lost 6 bases, and 15 bases lay between the germline ends. The germline V gene has CDR1 MNHEY and CDR2 SVGAGI. The DNA of the CDR3 is TGTGCCAGCAGCCCCGTGAGGGGAGGCAATGAGCAGTTCTTC. Translation: CASSPVRGGNEQFF.

The chain carries TRBV19 and TRBJ1-5; D perhaps matches TRBD1 (5 bases). CDR3 length equals 16 residues. Trimming pared 1 base from V and 0 bases from J, leaving 10 bases between. Germline V gives CDR1 LNHDA, CDR2 SQIVND (reference sequence). The chain's CDR3 is CASSIVRDYSNQPQHF. CDR3 DNA: TGTGCCAGTAGTATAGTGCGGGACTATAGCAATCAGCCCCAGCATTTT.

The J gene is TRBJ2-7, the V gene TRBV14; 11 bases agree with TRBD1. Germline-derived CDR1 and CDR2 are SGHDN and FVKESK. The CDR3 contains 13 residues. V shed 8 bases and J 4 bases; nucleotides not matched to a gene: 4. The chain's CDR3 is CASQDRGLYEQYF. The CDR3 DNA sequence: TGTGCCAGCCAGGACAGGGGGCTTTACGAGCAGTACTTC.

The chain employs TRBV18 and TRBJ2-1; tentatively, D is TRBD1 (6 bases). The V end was cut by 3 bases, the J end by 4 bases, with 16 bases between. This CDR3 contains 16 residues. Germline-derived CDR1 and CDR2 are KGHSH and LQKENI. CDR3 protein: CASSPKGDSKYNEQFF. The CDR3, as DNA: TGTGCCAGCTCACCGAAGGGGGATTCAAAGTACAATGAGCAGTTCTTC.

The chain carries TRBV10-2 and TRBJ1-5, with D possibly matching TRBD1 (6 bases). Germline-derived CDR1 and CDR2 are WSHSY and SAAADI. The CDR3 covers 15 residues. Between the trimmed V and J ends, which lost 3 bases and 7 bases, there was a span of 16 bases. CDR3 DNA sequence: TGCGCCAGCAGTGACGTCAGGGGATCGGCGCAGCCCCAGCATTTT. This codes for CASSDVRGSAQPQHF.

The CDR3 here is CAWRGLVGTGELFF. CDR3 bases: TGTGCCTGGAGGGGACTAGTGGGTACCGGGGAGCTGTTTTTT. The V and J genes are TRBV30 and TRBJ2-2; 8 nucleotides agree with TRBD2. Germline CDR1 is GTSNPN and CDR2 is SVGIG (reference sequence). The CDR3 spans 14 residues. Trimming at V came to 3 bases and at J to 5 bases, leaving 5 bases not matched to a gene.